This T cell receptor (beta chain) appears in the sequencing data of a study of shared clonotypes between healthy human individuals. The CDR3 runs 13 residues. The junction had 8 bases not matched to a gene; V was cut back by 5 bases and J by 10 bases. In germline, CDR1 is SGHTS, CDR2 YDEGEE. Sequencing used immunoSEQ multiplex PCR; TCRdb keeps in-frame clones, though not all of them. The table has roughly 2,300,000 clones, around 92% seen once; the top ten hold around 0.4%. Sequences were obtained from naive CD4+ T cells from PBMCs. Subset of the sample: CD45RA+ positively selected. This chain joins TRBV5-8 and TRBJ2-1; 8 bases fit TRBD1. The sequence was obtained from a man between 18 and 29 years old in good health. Some clones in this sample may be carry-over from other donors' samples. Here the CDR3 reads CASRRTGGIEQFF. The CDR3 DNA reads TGTGCCAGCAGACGTACAGGGGGGATCGAGCAGTTCTTC.